This T cell receptor (beta chain) was found in a study of blood T cell repertoires in COVID-19. Study as a whole: Sample material is recorded as cDNA or gDNA derived from T cells, B-cell-depleted T cells, or PBMCs.

The V gene's germline CDR1 is GTSNPN and CDR2 SVGIG (reference sequence). V dropped 2 bases and J dropped 4; count of bases not matched to a gene: 7. CDR3 length equals 15 residues. Authors' methods: It was from reference gene primer amplification that nucleated cell counts were estimated. Using immunoSEQ multiplex PCR, the repertoire was profiled, and TCRdb retains in-frame clones only, with some absent. V, J and clone size are those of that table, while D and trimming were read from the DNA. This sample carries 110,000 to 150,000 clones, roughly 80% of them seen once, and the ten largest clones take 6.2%.

Sequenced material: PBMCs or T cells enriched from blood (not recorded which). The V call is TRBV30, the J call TRBJ1-3; 8 positions match TRBD1. This clonotype was obtained from a woman aged 35 to 49 who had recovered from COVID-19. Written as DNA, the CDR3 is TGTGCCTGGAGTAAGGACAGGGCGTCGGGAAACACCATATATTTT. Translated, it gives CAWSKDRASGNTIYF.